This entry lists 25 T cell receptor beta chains sequenced from one sample in a study of blood T cells in healthy people across ages. A second about 7 to 12 cycle PCR used barcoded and J-beta primers. Each CDR3 protein gets one entry after TCRdb re-called the 5' RACE reads with MiXCR. Of roughly 1,500,000 distinct CDR3 sequences listed, approximately 42% are singletons. Material: blood. All receptors derive from a woman aged 18 to 35 in good health.

V and J are TRBV3-1 and TRBJ1-2; TRBD1 might be the D (6 bases). In germline, CDR1 is LGHDT, CDR2 YNNKEL (reference sequence). The V and J ends lost 5 bases and 6 bases respectively, with 19 bases between them. This CDR3 has 15 amino acids. For the CDR3, the DNA is TGTGCCAGCAGCGACCTAGGGGGAGGGGATAATGGCTACACCTTC. Protein: CASSDLGGGDNGYTF.

The chain couples TRBV12-3 or TRBV12-4 to TRBJ2-3; TRBD2 matches at 14 bases. This CDR3 region has 16 residues. The V segment lost 4 bases and the J segment 7 bases; nucleotides outside the gene matches: 7. CDR3 region: CASSSGTSGSPYTQYF. The CDR3 DNA reads as TGTGCCAGCAGTTCCGGGACTAGCGGGAGTCCGTATACGCAGTATTTT.

This clonotype has only one observation. The genes are TRBV28 and TRBJ2-3; 7 bases agree with TRBD1. Trimming cost V 6 bases and J 2 bases; bases outside gene matches: 11. This CDR3 is 16 amino acids long. Germline V gene sequence: CDR1 MDHEN, CDR2 SYDVKM. CDR3 residues: CASSYYGTADTDTQYF. CDR3 sequence (DNA): TGTGCCAGCAGCTATTACGGGACAGCAGACACAGATACGCAGTATTTT. The entire variable domain, with the rest obtained from reference TRBV28 and TRBJ2-3, is as follows: DVKVTQSSRYLVKRTGEKVFLECVQDMDHENMFWYRQDPGLGLRLIYFSYDVKMKEKGDIPEGYSVSREKKERFSLILESASTNQTSMYLCASSYYGTADTDTQYFGPGTRLTVL.

The V call is TRBV15, the J call TRBJ2-1, with TRBD2 matching 8 bases. V lost 1 base and J lost 5; bases outside the gene matches: 13. The CDR3 runs 18 residues. Germline V lookup: CDR1 LNHNV, CDR2 YYDKDF (reference sequence). In nucleotides, the CDR3 is TGTGCCACCAGCAGAGGGTTTGGGTTGGGACTAGAAAACAATGAGCAGTTCTTC. Its protein is CATSRGFGLGLENNEQFF.

Only one count was recorded for this clonotype. The J gene is TRBJ2-1, the V gene TRBV20-1, with 11 bases aligning to TRBD2. This CDR3 comprises 14 residues. Germline-derived CDR1 and CDR2 are DFQATT and SNEGSKA (reference sequence). Trimming removed 6 bases from V and 12 bases from J; junction bases left unmatched: 13. Written as DNA, the CDR3 is TGCAGTGCGGCCACACTAGCGGGGGCGGTGGGGCAGTTCTTC. It translates to CSAATLAGAVGQFF.

The chain has TRBV7-2 and TRBJ2-3; a possible D gene is TRBD1 (5 bases). V lost 3 bases, J lost 8 bases, and 15 bases lay in between. There are 14 residues in the CDR3. In germline, CDR1 is SGHTA, CDR2 FQGNSA. The CDR3 is CASSFGEYRGTQYF. The CDR3 DNA is TGTGCCAGCAGCTTTGGGGAATATAGGGGTACGCAGTATTTT.

This clonotype was found a few times. This sequence joins TRBV10-2 and TRBJ2-5; 9 bases fit TRBD2. Germline V gives CDR1 WSHSY, CDR2 SAAADI. The CDR3 consists of 13 residues. V trimming: 7 bases; J trimming: 3 bases; junction bases outside the gene matches: 3. In DNA form, the CDR3 reads TGCGCCAGCACGGCGGGAGGGGAAGAGACCCAGTACTTC. Translating it yields CASTAGGEETQYF.

This chain joins TRBV9 and TRBJ2-3; 11 bases map to TRBD2. Germline CDR1 is SGDLS and CDR2 is YYNGEE. V was pared by 3 bases and J by 2 bases, with 8 bases of the junction left unmatched. The CDR3 is made up of 17 amino acids. CDR3 region: CASSDKASGRSTDTQYF. The CDR3, as DNA: TGTGCCAGCAGCGATAAGGCTAGCGGGAGGTCCACAGATACGCAGTATTTT.

This rearrangement joins TRBV30 to TRBJ1-2; no clear D. This CDR3 is built from 11 residues. Germline-derived CDR1 and CDR2 are GTSNPN and SVGIG (reference sequence). V was shortened by 4 bases and J by 5 bases, with 8 bases between the two germline ends. CDR3: CAWTPLYGYTF. CDR3 sequence (DNA): TGTGCCTGGACCCCACTTTATGGCTACACCTTC.

This clonotype has only a few counts. The rearrangement joins TRBV5-1 to TRBJ1-6, with TRBD1 matching over 8 bases. CDR1 and CDR2 (germline): SGHRS, YFSETQ. Losses at the gene ends were 3 bases for V and 7 bases for J; bases not matched to a gene: 6. This CDR3 comprises 15 residues. The CDR3 region is CASSSTGVINSPLHF. In nucleotides, the CDR3 is TGCGCCAGCAGCTCGACAGGGGTGATCAATTCACCCCTCCACTTT.

This chain joins TRBV2 and TRBJ1-2; D unclear. CDR1 SNHLY and CDR2 FYNNEI come from the germline V gene. The CDR3 has 12 amino acids. V gave up 10 bases and J gave up 7 bases, with 16 bases separating them. The CDR3 loop is CATLSIPSGYTF. DNA of the CDR3: TGTGCCACCCTCTCCATACCCTCTGGCTACACCTTC. Combining the CDR3 with reference TRBV2 and TRBJ1-2 gives the whole variable domain EPEVTQTPSHQVTQMGQEVILRCVPISNHLYFYWYRQILGQKVEFLVSFYNNEISEKSEIFDDQFSVERPDGSNFTLKIRSTKLEDSAMYFCATLSIPSGYTFGSGTRLTVV.

This clonotype was seen a few times. The chain carries TRBV20-1 and TRBJ2-1, with TRBD2 as a possible D gene (5 bases). Trimming removed 3 bases at V and 0 bases at J, with 18 bases between. The CDR3 is made up of 17 amino acids. Germline lookup yields CDR1 DFQATT and CDR2 SNEGSKA (reference sequence). The CDR3 bases are TGCAGTGCTAGGGACTTAGGATGGGAAGGCTCCTACAATGAGCAGTTCTTC. This sequence encodes CSARDLGWEGSYNEQFF.

The rearrangement links TRBV20-1 to TRBJ2-7; 14 bases are shared with TRBD2. The assigned J gene may be wrong: the sequence end matches TRBJ2-4 better. Germline V gene lookup returns CDR1 DFQATT and CDR2 SNEGSKA (reference sequence). This CDR3 contains 16 residues. The CDR3 loop is CSARGPGLAGASIQYF. The CDR3 region has the DNA TGCAGTGCTAGAGGTCCGGGACTAGCGGGAGCTAGCATTCAGTACTTC.

The rearrangement uses TRBV12-3 or TRBV12-4 and TRBJ1-4; D unclear. The germline V and J ends were trimmed by 1 base and 5 bases, with 8 bases remaining between them. This CDR3 contains 14 residues. In DNA form, the CDR3 reads TGTGCCAGCAGTTTAGTACAAGAAAATGAAAAACTGTTTTTT. It yields the protein CASSLVQENEKLFF.

This clonotype was observed a few times. The chain has TRBV7-9 and TRBJ2-7, with a possible D match to TRBD1 (7 bases). V shed 5 bases and J shed 6 bases, with 17 bases lying between them. From germline, CDR1 is SEHNR and CDR2 FQNEAQ (reference sequence). The length of the CDR3 is 14 residues. CDR3 region: CASSAGQYWGEQYF. CDR3 DNA: TGTGCCAGCAGCGCGGGACAGTATTGGGGCGAGCAGTACTTC.

About this clonotype: A read error may explain this, as a much larger clone is one base away. V and J are TRBV6-2 or TRBV6-3 and TRBJ2-4; D is ambiguous. The closer fit of TRBJ2-7 to the DNA end suggests the J call may be wrong. The CDR3 runs 14 residues. Germline V gives CDR1 MNHEY, CDR2 SVGEGT. CDR3 DNA: TGTGCCAGCAGTTATGGAGCGAGTAGAAACGAGCAGTACTTC. It encodes CASSYGASRNEQYF.

This clonotype has more than one count but fewer than ten. The V gene is TRBV3-1, the J gene TRBJ1-2, with D uncertain. V dropped 6 bases and J dropped 4 bases, with 15 bases sitting between them. Looked up from germline, CDR1 is LGHDT and CDR2 is YNNKEL (reference sequence). CDR3 length equals 14 residues. The CDR3 loop reads CASRFRDSSYGYTF. CDR3 DNA sequence: TGTGCCAGCAGGTTCCGTGATTCTAGCTATGGCTACACCTTC.

The genes are TRBV21-1 and TRBJ2-5. TRBV21-1 corresponds to a pseudogene. The CDR3 has 15 residues. CDR3 nucleotide sequence: TGTGCCAGCAGCAAAGATCGAGGCAGTGAAGAGACCCAGTACTTC. It translates to CASSKDRGSEETQYF.

The V call is TRBV27, the J call TRBJ2-7; possibly TRBD1 or TRBD2 for D (5 bases each). Germline V gives CDR1 MNHEY, CDR2 SMNVEV (reference sequence). The length of the CDR3 is 16 residues. V dropped 0 bases and J dropped 2 bases, with 14 bases sitting between them. The DNA of the CDR3 is TGTGCCAGCAGTTTATCGCGGGCAGGGTTCGCCTACGAGCAGTACTTC. Amino acids: CASSLSRAGFAYEQYF.

The chain couples TRBV3-1 to TRBJ2-7, with 8 positions matching TRBD2. V dropped 4 bases and J dropped 2; count of bases not matched to a gene: 4. CDR3 length equals 14 residues. CDR1 and CDR2 (germline): LGHDT, YNNKEL (reference sequence). CDR3 bases: TGTGCCAGCAGCCCCCGGGGGGGGACCTACGAGCAGTACTTC. Translated: CASSPRGGTYEQYF.

In this sample, this clonotype turned up a few times. The chain has TRBV10-3 and TRBJ1-2; D gene unclear. Trimming stripped 8 bases from V and 4 bases from J, with 20 bases between. Germline V gene lookup returns CDR1 ENHRY and CDR2 SYGVKD. The CDR3 extends over 15 amino acids. CDR3 DNA sequence: TGTGCCATCGGATCTACTGGAGGGCCGCGCTATGGCTACACCTTC. Its protein is CAIGSTGGPRYGYTF.

This chain links TRBV6-2 or TRBV6-3 with TRBJ1-2; perhaps TRBD1 as D (5 bases). The CDR3 sequence is 12 residues long. V dropped 8 bases and J dropped 3 bases, with 10 bases sitting between them. Germline V CDR1 and CDR2: MNHEY, SVGEGT. For the CDR3, the DNA is TGTGCCAGCGTTGGGGGATACTATGGCTACACCTTC. Its protein is CASVGGYYGYTF.

The chain links TRBV7-9 to TRBJ2-7; 12 nucleotides match TRBD2. The junction had 8 bases not matched to a gene; V was cut back by 4 bases and J by 7 bases. Per the germline V gene, CDR1 is SEHNR and CDR2 is FQNEAQ (reference sequence). This CDR3 has 15 amino acids. CDR3 DNA: TGTGCCAGCAGCTCCAGACTAGCGGGAGCGGGAGAGCAGTACTTC. The encoded protein is CASSSRLAGAGEQYF.

The gene calls are TRBV4-1 and TRBJ2-1; tentative D call: TRBD2 (7 bases). Trimming pared 2 bases from V and 7 bases from J, leaving 21 bases between. Germline CDR1 MGHRA, CDR2 YSYEKL. This CDR3 has 17 amino acids. The DNA of the CDR3 is TGCGCCAGCAGCCAACCACGGGGGGCCCTCCTGGCAAATGAGCAGTTCTTC. Protein product: CASSQPRGALLANEQFF.

The gene calls are TRBV20-1 and TRBJ1-2; no firm D call. From germline, CDR1 is DFQATT and CDR2 SNEGSKA (reference sequence). The V end lost 3 bases, the J end lost 9 bases, and 17 bases lay between the germline ends. This CDR3 spans 13 amino acids. The CDR3 sequence: CSASEGSLLSYTF. The CDR3 DNA reads TGCAGTGCTAGCGAAGGGTCTCTTCTCAGCTACACCTTC.